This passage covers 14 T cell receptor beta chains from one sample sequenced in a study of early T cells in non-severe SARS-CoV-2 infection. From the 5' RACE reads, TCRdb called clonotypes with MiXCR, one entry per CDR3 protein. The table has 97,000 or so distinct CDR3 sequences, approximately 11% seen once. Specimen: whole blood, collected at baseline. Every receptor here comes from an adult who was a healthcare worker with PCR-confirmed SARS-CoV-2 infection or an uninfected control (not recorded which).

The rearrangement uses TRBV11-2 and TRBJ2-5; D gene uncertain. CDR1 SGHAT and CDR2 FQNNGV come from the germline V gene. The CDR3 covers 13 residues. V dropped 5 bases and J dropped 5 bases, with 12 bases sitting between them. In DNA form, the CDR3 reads TGTGCCAGCAGCCCCGGACCCGGGGAGACCCAGTACTTC. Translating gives CASSPGPGETQYF.

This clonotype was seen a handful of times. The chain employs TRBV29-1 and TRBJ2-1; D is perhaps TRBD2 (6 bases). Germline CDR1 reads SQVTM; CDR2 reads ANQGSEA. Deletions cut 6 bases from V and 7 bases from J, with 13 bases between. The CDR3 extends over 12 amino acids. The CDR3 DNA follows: TGCAGCGTAGTGGGGGGAACAAATGAGCAGTTCTTC. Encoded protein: CSVVGGTNEQFF.

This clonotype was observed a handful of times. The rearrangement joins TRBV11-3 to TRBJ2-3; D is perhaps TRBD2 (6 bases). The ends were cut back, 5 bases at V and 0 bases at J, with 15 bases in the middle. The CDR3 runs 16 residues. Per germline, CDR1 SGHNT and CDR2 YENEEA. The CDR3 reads CASSERAGLSTDTQYF. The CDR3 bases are TGTGCCAGCAGCGAGCGAGCGGGCTTAAGCACAGATACGCAGTATTTT.

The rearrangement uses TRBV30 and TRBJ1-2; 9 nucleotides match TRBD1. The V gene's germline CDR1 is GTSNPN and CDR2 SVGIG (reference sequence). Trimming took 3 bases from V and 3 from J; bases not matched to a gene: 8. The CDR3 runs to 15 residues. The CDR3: CAWSPTDRGDYGYTF. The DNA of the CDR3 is TGTGCCTGGAGCCCTACGGACAGGGGTGACTATGGCTACACCTTC.

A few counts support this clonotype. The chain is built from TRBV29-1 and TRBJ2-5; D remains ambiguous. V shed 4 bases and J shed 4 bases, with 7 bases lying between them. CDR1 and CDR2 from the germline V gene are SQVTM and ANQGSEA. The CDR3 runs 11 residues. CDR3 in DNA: TGCAGCGTTGTTCGTCGAGAGACCCAGTACTTC. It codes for CSVVRRETQYF.

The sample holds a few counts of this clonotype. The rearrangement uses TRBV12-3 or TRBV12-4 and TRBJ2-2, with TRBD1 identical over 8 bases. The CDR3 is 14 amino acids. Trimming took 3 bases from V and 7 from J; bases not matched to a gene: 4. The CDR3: CASSLTRGLGELFF. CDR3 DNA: TGTGCCAGCAGTTTGACCAGGGGGCTCGGGGAGCTGTTTTTT.

CDR3 sequence reads: CASSLLGGTYEQYF. Written as DNA, the CDR3 is TGTGCCAGCAGCTTATTGGGGGGAACCTACGAGCAGTACTTC. The chain employs TRBV11-2 and TRBJ2-7; a possible D gene is TRBD2 (6 bases). Trimming removed 2 bases at V and 2 bases at J, with 10 bases between. The CDR3 loop spans 14 amino acids. Germline CDR1 SGHAT, CDR2 FQNNGV.

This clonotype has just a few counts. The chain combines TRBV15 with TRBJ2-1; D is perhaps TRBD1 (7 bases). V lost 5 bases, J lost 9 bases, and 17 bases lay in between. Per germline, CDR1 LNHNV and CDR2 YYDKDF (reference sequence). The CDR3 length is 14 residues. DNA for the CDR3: TGTGCCACCAGCCAGGACTGGCAGGGGGGTGAGCAGTTCTTC. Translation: CATSQDWQGGEQFF.

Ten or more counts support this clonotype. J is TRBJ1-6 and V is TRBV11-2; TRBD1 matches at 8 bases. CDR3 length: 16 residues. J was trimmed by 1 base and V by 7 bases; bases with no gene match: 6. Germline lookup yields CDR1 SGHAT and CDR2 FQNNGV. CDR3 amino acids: CASTFDRGSYNSPLHF. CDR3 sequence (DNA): TGTGCCAGCACCTTTGACAGGGGTTCCTATAATTCACCCCTCCACTTT.

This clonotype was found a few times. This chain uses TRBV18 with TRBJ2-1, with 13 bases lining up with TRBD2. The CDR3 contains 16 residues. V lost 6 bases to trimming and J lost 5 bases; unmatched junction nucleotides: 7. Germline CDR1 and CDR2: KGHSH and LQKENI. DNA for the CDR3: TGTGCCAGCTCGCCGGGGACTAGCGGGATGCACAATGAGCAGTTCTTC. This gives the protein CASSPGTSGMHNEQFF.

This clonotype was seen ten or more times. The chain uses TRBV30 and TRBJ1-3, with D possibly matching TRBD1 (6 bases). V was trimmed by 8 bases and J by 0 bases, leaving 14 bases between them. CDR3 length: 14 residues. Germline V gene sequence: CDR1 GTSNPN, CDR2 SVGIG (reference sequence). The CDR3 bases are TGTGCCCGAAGGGACACCGACTCTGGAAACACCATATATTTT. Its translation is CARRDTDSGNTIYF.

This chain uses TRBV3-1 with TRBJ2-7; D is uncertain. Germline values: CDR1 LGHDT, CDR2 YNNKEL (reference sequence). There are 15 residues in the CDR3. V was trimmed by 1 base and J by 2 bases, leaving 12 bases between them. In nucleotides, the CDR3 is TGTGCCAGCAGCCAAGTAAGGGAACGCCCCTACGAGCAGTACTTC. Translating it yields CASSQVRERPYEQYF.

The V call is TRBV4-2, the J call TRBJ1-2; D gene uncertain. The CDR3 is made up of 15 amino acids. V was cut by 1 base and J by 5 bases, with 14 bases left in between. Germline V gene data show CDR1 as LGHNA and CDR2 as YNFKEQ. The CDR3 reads CASSQVGANPYGYTF. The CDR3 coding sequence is TGTGCCAGCAGCCAAGTGGGTGCTAACCCATATGGCTACACCTTC.

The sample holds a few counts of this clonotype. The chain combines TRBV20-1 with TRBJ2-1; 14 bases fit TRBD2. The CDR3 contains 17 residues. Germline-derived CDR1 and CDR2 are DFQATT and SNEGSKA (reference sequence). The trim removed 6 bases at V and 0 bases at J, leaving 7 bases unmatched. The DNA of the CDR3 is TGCAGTGCAAGACTAGCGGGGGGGCTAAGCTCCTACAATGAGCAGTTCTTC. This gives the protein CSARLAGGLSSYNEQFF.